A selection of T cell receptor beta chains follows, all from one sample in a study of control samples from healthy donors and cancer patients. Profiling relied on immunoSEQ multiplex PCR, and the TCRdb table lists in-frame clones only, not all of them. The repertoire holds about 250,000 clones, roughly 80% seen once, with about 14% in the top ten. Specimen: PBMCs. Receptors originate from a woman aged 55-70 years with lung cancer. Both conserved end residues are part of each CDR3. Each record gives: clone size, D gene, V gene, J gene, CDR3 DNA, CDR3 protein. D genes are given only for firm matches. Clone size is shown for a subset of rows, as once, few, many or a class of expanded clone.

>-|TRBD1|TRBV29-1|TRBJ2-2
TGCAGCGTTGGAGTGTTGGACAGGGGGAATACCGGGGAGCTGTTTTTT
CSVGVLDRGNTGELFF
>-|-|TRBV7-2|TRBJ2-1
TGTGCCAGCAGCTTACTCTTACTCTTGGATGAGCAGTTCTTC
CASSLLLLLDEQFF
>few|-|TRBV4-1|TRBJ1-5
TGCGCCAGCAGCCAAGACAAGAGCAATCAGCCCCAGCATTTT
CASSQDKSNQPQHF
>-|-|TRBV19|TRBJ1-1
TGTGCCAGTAGTGGGAGCGGGGGGAAGTATACTGAAGCTTTCTTT
CASSGSGGKYTEAFF
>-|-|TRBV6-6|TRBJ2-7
TGTGCCAGCAGCCTCGACTGGAGGGGAGGTAACGAGCAGTACTTC
CASSLDWRGGNEQYF
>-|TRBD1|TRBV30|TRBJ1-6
TGTGCCTTTGCGACAGGGCCTAATTCACCCCTCCACTTT
CAFATGPNSPLHF
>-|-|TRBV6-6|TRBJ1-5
TGTGCCAGCAGTTACTCGGGGCAGGGTGGACAGCCCCAGCATTTT
CASSYSGQGGQPQHF
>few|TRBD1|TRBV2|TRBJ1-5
TGTGCCAGCAACCTGGACAGGGAGGGTCAGCCCCAGCATTTT
CASNLDREGQPQHF
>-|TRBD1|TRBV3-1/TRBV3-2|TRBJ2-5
TGTGCCAGCAGTCAAGGACAGGGGTGGTACCAAGAGACCCAGTACTTC
CASSQGQGWYQETQYF
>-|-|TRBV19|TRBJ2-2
TGTGCCAGTAGGGAGGACCCAACCGGGGAGCTGTTTTTT
CASREDPTGELFF
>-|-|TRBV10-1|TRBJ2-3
TGCGCCGGCAGTGGGGCTAGCGTAAGCACAGATACGCAGTATTTT
CAGSGASVSTDTQYF
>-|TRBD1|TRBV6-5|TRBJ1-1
TGTGCCAGCAGTTTTACGGGACAGGGGAGGACTGAAGCTTTCTTT
CASSFTGQGRTEAFF
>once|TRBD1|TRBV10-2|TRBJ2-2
TGCGCCAGCAGTCCCAATTCTTGGACAGGCGGAGGGGAGCTGTTTTTT
CASSPNSWTGGGELFF
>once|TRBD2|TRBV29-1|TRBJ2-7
TGCAGCGTTAGCGGGCGGGGGGGTGTTACCTACGAGCAGTACTTC
CSVSGRGGVTYEQYF
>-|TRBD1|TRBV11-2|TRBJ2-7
TGTGCCAGCAGCTTAGATCGTGGCAGGGGGTTCGACGAGCAGTACTTC
CASSLDRGRGFDEQYF
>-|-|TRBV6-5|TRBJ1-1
TGTGCCAGCAGCCAAAGGGGCACTGAAGCTTTCTTT
CASSQRGTEAFF
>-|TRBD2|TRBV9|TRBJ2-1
TGTGCCAGCAGCCCTCCCGGGACTATTTCGGGTGAGCAGTTCTTC
CASSPPGTISGEQFF
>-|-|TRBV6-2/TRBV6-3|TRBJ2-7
TGTGCCAGCAGTTACGGGGCAGGGCCGTCCTACGAGCAGTACTTC
CASSYGAGPSYEQYF
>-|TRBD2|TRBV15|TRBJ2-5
TGTGCCACCAAGACAGCGGGGCAAGAGACCCAGTACTTC
CATKTAGQETQYF